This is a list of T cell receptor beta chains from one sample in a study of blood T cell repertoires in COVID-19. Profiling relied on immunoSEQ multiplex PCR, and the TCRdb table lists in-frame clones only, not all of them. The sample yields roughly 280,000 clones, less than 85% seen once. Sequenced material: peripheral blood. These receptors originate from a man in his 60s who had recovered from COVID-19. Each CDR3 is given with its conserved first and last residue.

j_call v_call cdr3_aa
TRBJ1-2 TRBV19 CASTNGPTGSGYTF
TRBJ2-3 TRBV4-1 CASSQEEQGRDTQYF
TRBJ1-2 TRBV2 CASSSGFSGYTF
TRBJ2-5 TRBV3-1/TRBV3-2 CASSQGRLAGSQETQYF
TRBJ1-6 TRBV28 CASSSVRDPGQGYGPLHF
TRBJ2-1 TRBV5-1 CASSLVPGLPGNEQFF
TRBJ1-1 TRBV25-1 CASSELVNTEAFF
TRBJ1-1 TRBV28 CASRTRQGRPEAFF
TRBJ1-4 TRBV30 CAWSPTVATNEKLFF
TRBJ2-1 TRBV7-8 CASSFGALRGPFFF
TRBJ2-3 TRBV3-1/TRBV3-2 CASSQAPNTDTQYF
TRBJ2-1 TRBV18 CASSLTAPEINEQFF
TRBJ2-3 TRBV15 CATSSGGGLGTDTQYF
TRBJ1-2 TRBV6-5 CASGPRTPLPWGYTF
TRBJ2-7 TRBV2 CASSEGDRLWEQYF
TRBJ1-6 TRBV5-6 CASSPRGTLPSWSPLHF
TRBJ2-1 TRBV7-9 CASREAGWNHEQFF
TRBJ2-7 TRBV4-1 CASSHLPGQGAYEQYF
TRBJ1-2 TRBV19 CASSISGQRANYGYTF
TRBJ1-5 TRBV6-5 CASRGDSNQPQHF
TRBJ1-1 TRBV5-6 CASSSGGRDGAEAFF
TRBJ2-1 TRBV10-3 CAISAGQYNEQFF
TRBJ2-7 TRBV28 CASSLQGYEQYF
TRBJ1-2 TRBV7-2 CASSLTGQGIYGYTF
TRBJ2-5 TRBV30 CACRRLEETQYF
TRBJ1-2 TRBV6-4 CASSDVPGGYTF
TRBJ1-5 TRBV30 CAWSSRSNQPQHF
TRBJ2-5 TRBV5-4 CASSPGTRGRETQYF
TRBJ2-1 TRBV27 CASSNGSRSLHEQFF
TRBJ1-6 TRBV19 CASSPRGGSLHF
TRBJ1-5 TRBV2 CASRAGTLYQPQHF
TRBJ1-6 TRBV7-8 CASSLVGQGAGRNSPLHF
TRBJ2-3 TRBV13 CASSPGITDTQYF
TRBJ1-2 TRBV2 CASSAGYGYTF
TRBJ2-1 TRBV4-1 CASSQLGLAGYNEQFF
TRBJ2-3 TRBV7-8 CASSNRLAGGLDTQYF
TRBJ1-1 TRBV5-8 CASSLRGYGSEAFF
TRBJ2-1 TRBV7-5 CVRSSINLAGGPAYNEQFF
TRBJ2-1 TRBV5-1 CASSRGTSGSLLGEQFF
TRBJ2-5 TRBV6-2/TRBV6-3 CASSYGSGGHQETQYF
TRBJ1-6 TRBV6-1 CASSEVWTGDSPLHF
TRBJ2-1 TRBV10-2 CASSDSSGTSNEQFF
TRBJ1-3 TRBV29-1 CSVSGGSGNTIYF
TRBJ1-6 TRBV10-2 CASSGGGAGSPLHF
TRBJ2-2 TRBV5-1 CASSLAGTANTGELFF
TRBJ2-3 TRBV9 CASSVSQGIGTDTQYF
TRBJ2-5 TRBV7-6 CASSLTSGGETQYF
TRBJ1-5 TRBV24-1 CATSDLRQGNYQPQHF
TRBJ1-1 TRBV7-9 CASSLSTGTEAFF
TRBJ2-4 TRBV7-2 CASSLGVRGNIQYF
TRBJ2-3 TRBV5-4 CASSQDWGLSTDTQYF
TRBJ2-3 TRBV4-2 CASSQVSDTDTQYF
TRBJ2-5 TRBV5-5 CASSGGTGTETQYF